Below are 25 T cell receptor beta chains sequenced from a single sample in a study of patients and donors after allogeneic stem cell transplantation. TCRdb itself ran the RT-PCR reads through MiXCR, one entry per CDR3 protein. Among 800,000 to 1,000,000 distinct CDR3 sequences listed, roughly 18% were seen once. Sequenced material: blood, either unsorted or a sorted T cell fraction (not recorded which). The receptor set was obtained from a human donor who was either an allogeneic HSCT recipient or a stem cell or donor lymphocyte infusion donor (not recorded which). It is not recorded whose cells these are; they may come from a transplant donor.

This clonotype was detected a few times. The rearrangement links TRBV25-1 to TRBJ1-4; unclear D gene. The CDR3 covers 10 residues. Germline V gives CDR1 MGHDK, CDR2 SYGVNS. Trimming took off 2 bases at V and 10 bases at J, with 2 bases between the two ends. This chain's CDR3 is CASSEGKLFF. DNA of the CDR3: TGTGCCAGCAGTGAAGGAAAACTGTTTTTT.

The sample holds many counts of this clonotype. The gene calls are TRBV25-1 and TRBJ2-1; no reliable D call. V lost 1 base and J 10 bases, leaving 17 bases between the germline ends. Per the germline V gene, CDR1 is MGHDK and CDR2 is SYGVNS. CDR3 length: 15 residues. CDR3 in amino acids: CASSELGLPRPEQFF. The DNA for the CDR3 is TGTGCCAGCAGTGAATTGGGCCTACCGAGGCCAGAGCAGTTCTTC.

This clonotype was picked up a small number of times. Written as DNA, the CDR3 is TGTGCCAGCAGTTTAACACAGGGAGTAAATCAGCCCCAGCATTTT. Residues: CASSLTQGVNQPQHF. J is TRBJ1-5 and V is TRBV27, with D tentatively TRBD1 (6 bases). CDR3 length: 15 amino acids. Germline CDR1 reads MNHEY; CDR2 reads SMNVEV (reference sequence). V gave up 2 bases and J gave up 4 bases, with 12 bases separating them.

This chain uses TRBV20-1 with TRBJ2-2; D uncertain. The V end lost 4 bases, the J end lost 4 bases, and 13 bases lay between the germline ends. This CDR3 spans 14 amino acids. Per germline, CDR1 DFQATT and CDR2 SNEGSKA (reference sequence). CDR3 sequence reads: CSATRYSITGELFF. CDR3 sequence (DNA): TGCAGTGCTACTAGGTACAGCATCACCGGGGAGCTGTTTTTT.

This chain connects TRBV7-8 to TRBJ2-7; 8 bases map to TRBD1. V gave up 5 bases and J gave up 6 bases; unmatched junction bases: 9. Looked up from germline, CDR1 is SGHVS and CDR2 is FQNEAQ. This CDR3 contains 14 residues. DNA of the CDR3: TGTGCCAGCAGCCTCCGACAGGGGTTTGGCGAGCAGTACTTC. This sequence encodes CASSLRQGFGEQYF.

This clonotype has a handful of counts. This chain links TRBV2 with TRBJ2-3; TRBD2 might be the D (6 bases). Trimming left V 9 bases short and J 5 bases short, with 18 bases between. The CDR3 runs 14 residues. Per the germline V gene, CDR1 is SNHLY and CDR2 is FYNNEI. DNA for the CDR3: TGTGCCAGGGGGGGTCCTAGCTCGGAAGATACGCAGTATTTT. The encoded protein is CARGGPSSEDTQYF.

This clonotype was recorded at least ten times. V usage is TRBV12-3 or TRBV12-4 and J usage is TRBJ2-1; TRBD2 matches 10 bases. After removal of 5 bases from V and 8 bases from J, the junction contained 6 bases not matched to a gene. The length of the CDR3 is 14 residues. The CDR3 here is CASSPSGSRHEQFF. As DNA, the CDR3 is TGTGCCAGCAGTCCTAGCGGGAGTAGACATGAGCAGTTCTTC.

V and J are TRBV27 and TRBJ1-5; unclear D gene. Per germline, CDR1 MNHEY and CDR2 SMNVEV (reference sequence). V was clipped by 4 bases and J by 10 bases, with 17 bases between them. This CDR3 region has 14 residues. Written as DNA, the CDR3 is TGTGCCAGCAGTTGGGCTACGGCCCAATATCCCCAGCATTTT. Protein sequence: CASSWATAQYPQHF.

The chain combines TRBV7-9 with TRBJ1-2; no clear D gene. Germline-derived CDR1 and CDR2 are SEHNR and FQNEAQ (reference sequence). V dropped 0 bases and J dropped 8 bases, with 13 bases sitting between them. The CDR3 is 14 amino acids. CDR3 sequence reads: CASSLASGARGYTF. The CDR3 coding sequence is TGTGCCAGCAGCTTAGCTTCGGGTGCCCGGGGCTACACCTTC.

This clonotype was seen a handful of times. This chain connects TRBV15 to TRBJ2-3; no clear D gene. The V end was cut by 1 base, the J end by 4 bases, with 9 bases between. The CDR3 runs 14 residues. Germline-derived CDR1 and CDR2 are LNHNV and YYDKDF (reference sequence). The CDR3 sequence is CATSRGSAPDTQYF. DNA for the CDR3: TGTGCCACCAGCAGAGGCAGCGCTCCAGATACGCAGTATTTT.

J is TRBJ1-3 and V is TRBV9, with D possibly TRBD1 on 6 matching bases. V lost 4 bases to trimming and J lost 7 bases, with 15 bases between them. Per the germline V gene, CDR1 is SGDLS and CDR2 is YYNGEE. The length of the CDR3 is 14 residues. Written as DNA, the CDR3 is TGTGCCAGCAGCTCCCGGGGGCTCTTGAACACCATATATTTT. It specifies CASSSRGLLNTIYF. The full variable domain, in which reference TRBV9 and TRBJ1-3 provide the parts outside the CDR3, is DSGVTQTPKHLITATGQRVTLRCSPRSGDLSVYWYQQSLDQGLQFLIQYYNGEERAKGNILERFSAQQFPDLHSELNLSSLELGDSALYFCASSSRGLLNTIYFGEGSWLTVV.

The table lists this clonotype with a few counts. The V and J genes are TRBV7-2 and TRBJ2-7; 11 nucleotides agree with TRBD2. V shed 4 bases, J shed 6 bases, and the junction held 11 bases outside the gene matches. Germline CDR1 reads SGHTA; CDR2 reads FQGNSA. The CDR3 contains 16 residues. Here the CDR3 DNA reads TGTGCCAGCAGCTCACTAGCGGGGGCTCTTAGGGCCGAGCAGTACTTC. Amino acids: CASSSLAGALRAEQYF. Drawing the rest from reference TRBV7-2 and TRBJ2-7, the complete variable domain is GAGVSQSPSNKVTEKGKDVELRCDPISGHTALYWYRQSLGQGLEFLIYFQGNSAPDKSGLPSDRFSAERTGGSVSTLTIQRTQQEDSAVYLCASSSLAGALRAEQYFGPGTRLTVT.

This clonotype was counted only a few times. V is TRBV6-1 and J is TRBJ1-1; D unclear. Between the trimmed V and J ends, which lost 5 bases and 7 bases, there was a span of 14 bases. Germline loops: CDR1 MNHNS, CDR2 SASEGT. This CDR3 region has 13 residues. DNA of the CDR3: TGTGCCAGCAGTATGGCAGACAACCTTGAAGCTTTCTTT. Translation gives CASSMADNLEAFF.

The CDR3 here is CSVESSGSGRAGEQYF. The CDR3 DNA sequence: TGCAGCGTTGAAAGTAGTGGTAGCGGGAGGGCCGGGGAGCAGTACTTC. The chain couples TRBV29-1 to TRBJ2-7; 11 nucleotides align to TRBD2. The V gene's germline CDR1 is SQVTM and CDR2 ANQGSEA. This CDR3 spans 16 amino acids. V lost 2 bases to trimming and J lost 7 bases; unmatched junction nucleotides: 13.

The genes are TRBV30 and TRBJ2-5; D perhaps matches TRBD1 (6 bases). V was cut by 2 bases and J by 5 bases, with 12 bases left in between. CDR1 is GTSNPN and CDR2 is SVGIG in the germline V gene (reference sequence). This CDR3 comprises 13 residues. The CDR3 DNA is TGTGCCTGGAGTATCCAGGGGTATGAGACCCAGTACTTC. Translating gives CAWSIQGYETQYF.

Ten or more counts support this clonotype. V usage is TRBV20-1 and J usage is TRBJ2-7; 10 nucleotides line up with TRBD1. Looked up from germline, CDR1 is DFQATT and CDR2 is SNEGSKA (reference sequence). CDR3 length: 16 residues. Trimming at V came to 2 bases and at J to 4 bases, leaving 11 bases not matched to a gene. The CDR3 DNA sequence: TGCAGTGCTAGAAATTCCCGGACAGGGGGTTATTACGAGCAGTACTTC. This gives the protein CSARNSRTGGYYEQYF.

The chain is built from TRBV20-1 and TRBJ2-2; 10 bases are a match to TRBD2. The germline V gene encodes CDR1 DFQATT and CDR2 SNEGSKA (reference sequence). The CDR3 covers 16 residues. V shed 3 bases, J shed 4 bases, and the junction held 8 bases outside the gene matches. CDR3 sequence reads: CSASSKRGGLTGELFF. CDR3 DNA sequence: TGCAGTGCTAGTTCAAAGCGGGGGGGCCTCACCGGGGAGCTGTTTTTT.

CDR3 nucleotide sequence: TGCAGTGCTAGTGGCAGGGTTAATGAAAAACTGTTTTTT. Amino acid sequence: CSASGRVNEKLFF. J is TRBJ1-4 and V is TRBV20-1, with a tentative D call TRBD1 (5 bases). The germline V gene encodes CDR1 DFQATT and CDR2 SNEGSKA (reference sequence). The CDR3 extends over 13 amino acids. Trimming removed 3 bases from V and 4 bases from J, with 9 bases in between.

V is TRBV12-3 or TRBV12-4 and J is TRBJ2-5, with 9 bases identical to TRBD1. CDR3 length: 16 amino acids. V gave up 5 bases and J gave up 5 bases; unmatched junction bases: 12. In nucleotides, the CDR3 is TGTGCCAGCAGTCTTGCCCCGGGACAGGGTAGCGAGACCCAGTACTTC. It yields the protein CASSLAPGQGSETQYF.

This clonotype was counted between two and nine times. V gene TRBV20-1 combines with J gene TRBJ2-7, with D perhaps assigned TRBD1 or TRBD2 (5 bases each). Germline V gene data show CDR1 as DFQATT and CDR2 as SNEGSKA (reference sequence). This CDR3 contains 15 residues. V was clipped by 2 bases and J by 2 bases, with 16 bases between them. The CDR3 reads CSARRGEGRPYEQYF. In nucleotides, the CDR3 is TGCAGTGCTAGAAGGGGTGAGGGGCGCCCCTACGAGCAGTACTTC.

There are a few counts of this clonotype. The chain is built from TRBV20-1 and TRBJ2-5, with 9 bases that match TRBD2. Germline V gene data show CDR1 as DFQATT and CDR2 as SNEGSKA (reference sequence). The CDR3 loop spans 13 amino acids. The V and J ends lost 3 bases and 3 bases, in that order; junction bases with no gene match: 2. The CDR3 region is CSASGGREETQYF. Written as DNA, the CDR3 is TGCAGTGCTAGCGGCGGGAGGGAAGAGACCCAGTACTTC.

This clonotype has at least ten counts. The chain links TRBV4-3 to TRBJ2-3, with TRBD2 matching 11 bases. Germline V gene lookup returns CDR1 LGHNA and CDR2 YSLEER. The CDR3 contains 19 residues. The V and J ends lost 1 base and 2 bases, in that order; junction bases with no gene match: 11. For the CDR3, the DNA is TGCGCCAGCAGCCAAGTTTTGCTAGCGGGGGGCGCCAACACAGATACGCAGTATTTT. It translates to CASSQVLLAGGANTDTQYF.

This chain links TRBV10-3 with TRBJ2-7, with 10 bases identical to TRBD2. Germline V gene data show CDR1 as ENHRY and CDR2 as SYGVKD. Trimming removed 4 bases from V and 4 bases from J; junction bases left unmatched: 7. This CDR3 has 15 amino acids. DNA of the CDR3: TGTGCCATCAGTGGTACTAGCGGGATCGCTTACGAGCAGTACTTC. This codes for CAISGTSGIAYEQYF.

This clonotype occurred many times. The conserved phenylalanine or tryptophan is not found at the CDR3 terminus, so this likely reflects a read error. The limits of the CDR3 on the DNA are not certain, so only TCRdb's listed CDR3 is given. The V call is TRBV12-3 or TRBV12-4, the J call TRBJ1-1; the listed D gene, TRBD1, was not tested against the DNA. The CDR3 contains 10 residues when both ends are counted. The CDR3 protein is CASSFEEPPA.

Only a few counts were recorded for this clonotype. V is TRBV12-3 or TRBV12-4 and J is TRBJ2-3; D ambiguous. V dropped 8 bases and J dropped 4 bases, with 7 bases sitting between them. CDR3 size: 11 residues. The CDR3: CASGQADTQYF. The CDR3 DNA follows: TGTGCCAGCGGTCAAGCAGATACGCAGTATTTT.